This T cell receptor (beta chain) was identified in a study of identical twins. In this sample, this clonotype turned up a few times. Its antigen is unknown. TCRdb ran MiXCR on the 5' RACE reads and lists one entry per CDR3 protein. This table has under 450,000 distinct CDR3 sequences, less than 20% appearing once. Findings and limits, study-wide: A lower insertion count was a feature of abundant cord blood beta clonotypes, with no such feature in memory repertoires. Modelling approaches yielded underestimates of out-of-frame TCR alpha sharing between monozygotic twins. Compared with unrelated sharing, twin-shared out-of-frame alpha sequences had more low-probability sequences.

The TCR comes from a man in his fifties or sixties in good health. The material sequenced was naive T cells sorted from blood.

The CDR3 DNA reads as TGTGCCAGCAGCTCCACAGGGGTGCGGAATGAAAAACTGTTTTTT. It specifies CASSSTGVRNEKLFF. The chain employs TRBV7-8 and TRBJ1-4, with 7 bases that match TRBD1. Germline V gives CDR1 SGHVS, CDR2 FQNEAQ. With 4 bases clipped from V and 5 bases from J, the junction kept 7 bases outside the gene matches. This CDR3 region has 15 residues.